The 25 T cell receptor beta chains reported below all come from one sample, sequenced in a study of T cell repertoires in cytomegalovirus infection. These TCRs are of unknown antigen specificity. TCRdb redid the calling of the reads with MiXCR, one entry per CDR3 protein. This table holds 100,000 or so distinct CDR3 sequences, under 50% found once. The sample consisted of CD8+ T cells from cultured PBMCs, taken from culture after CMV antigen stimulation. All receptors come from a human donor in good health (CMV status not recorded). Some clones in this sample may be carry-over from other donors' samples.

The CDR3 nucleotides are TGTGCCAGCAGCTTATCCCCGGAGCAGTACTTC. Its translation: CASSLSPEQYF. V gene TRBV7-2 combines with J gene TRBJ2-7; unclear D gene. The CDR3 contains 11 residues. The germline CDR1 and CDR2 sequences are SGHTA and FQGNSA. V was cut by 2 bases and J by 7 bases, with 6 bases left in between. Full variable domain (rest looked up from reference TRBV7-2 and TRBJ2-7): GAGVSQSPSNKVTEKGKDVELRCDPISGHTALYWYRQSLGQGLEFLIYFQGNSAPDKSGLPSDRFSAERTGGSVSTLTIQRTQQEDSAVYLCASSLSPEQYFGPGTRLTVT.

The chain links TRBV15 to TRBJ2-7; D possibly uses TRBD1 or TRBD2 (5 bases each). Trimming pared 4 bases from V and 7 bases from J, leaving 11 bases between. The CDR3 is 12 residues long. The germline V gene has CDR1 LNHNV and CDR2 YYDKDF (reference sequence). The CDR3 sequence: CATSTLGEEQYF. The CDR3 DNA reads as TGTGCCACCAGCACCCTGGGGGAGGAGCAGTACTTC.

This chain links TRBV5-1 with TRBJ2-5; 9 positions match TRBD2. Trimming cost V 0 bases and J 5 bases; bases outside gene matches: 8. The CDR3 loop spans 16 amino acids. CDR1 is SGHRS, CDR2 YFSETQ, per germline. The CDR3 reads CASSLDARGGLETQYF. CDR3 DNA sequence: TGCGCCAGCAGCTTGGATGCGCGGGGGGGCCTGGAGACCCAGTACTTC.

The rearrangement joins TRBV6-8 to TRBJ1-3; D not certain. Trimming removed 6 bases at V and 0 bases at J, with 15 bases between. The CDR3 spans 16 residues. Germline CDR1 is MNHGY and CDR2 is SAAAGT. In DNA, the CDR3 is TGTGCCAGCAGCTATGATCAGTTTTTCTCTGGAAACACCATATATTTT. Protein product: CASSYDQFFSGNTIYF.

V is TRBV19 and J is TRBJ2-7; 10 bases fit TRBD1. J lost 1 base, V lost 5 bases, and 5 bases had no gene match. Germline CDR1 is LNHDA and CDR2 is SQIVND (reference sequence). The CDR3 contains 15 residues. The CDR3 here is CASSVGTGVSYEQYF. The CDR3 nucleotides are TGTGCCAGTAGTGTGGGGACAGGGGTTTCCTACGAGCAGTACTTC.

This clonotype was detected a few times. V and J are TRBV20-1 and TRBJ2-7; tentative D call: TRBD1 (5 bases). The CDR3 runs 12 residues. V lost 3 bases and J lost 0, with 6 bases in between. The germline CDR1 and CDR2 sequences are DFQATT and SNEGSKA (reference sequence). In nucleotides, the CDR3 is TGCAGTGCTAGCGACAGCTCCTACGAGCAGTACTTC. Protein: CSASDSSYEQYF.

This chain joins TRBV19 and TRBJ2-4, with D possibly being TRBD2 (5 bases). In germline, CDR1 is LNHDA, CDR2 SQIVND (reference sequence). The V end was cut by 8 bases, the J end by 0 bases, with 23 bases between. This CDR3 comprises 18 residues. CDR3 sequence: CASGIGNEISLAKNIQYF. In nucleotides, the CDR3 is TGTGCCAGTGGGATCGGGAACGAAATATCTCTAGCCAAAAACATTCAGTACTTC.

The rearrangement links TRBV7-4 to TRBJ2-5; 8 bases are shared with TRBD2. Germline V gene data show CDR1 as SGHVT and CDR2 as SQSDAQ. Trimming took 3 bases from V and 2 from J; bases not matched to a gene: 8. This CDR3 spans 16 amino acids. The CDR3 loop reads CASSFPGGGQQETQYF. In DNA, the CDR3 is TGTGCCAGCAGCTTCCCCGGCGGGGGGCAACAAGAGACCCAGTACTTC.

V and J are TRBV3-1 and TRBJ2-1, with 9 positions matching TRBD2. Germline trimming cut 4 bases from V and 3 bases from J; bases unmatched to any gene: 13. The length of the CDR3 is 18 residues. Germline V gene lookup returns CDR1 LGHDT and CDR2 YNNKEL (reference sequence). CDR3 coding DNA: TGTGCCAGCAGCCCAGGCGATAGCGGGGGATATAACTACAATGAGCAGTTCTTC. Translated: CASSPGDSGGYNYNEQFF.

V gene TRBV10-2 combines with J gene TRBJ2-7, with TRBD2 matching 12 bases. The CDR3 is 18 amino acids. Germline CDR1 is WSHSY and CDR2 is SAAADI. V dropped 2 bases and J dropped 0; count of bases not matched to a gene: 8. CDR3 region: CASSEPTSGGPNSYEQYF. The CDR3 bases are TGCGCCAGCAGTGAGCCGACTAGCGGGGGCCCCAACTCCTACGAGCAGTACTTC.

The chain joins TRBV6-1 to TRBJ1-6, with TRBD1 matching 11 bases. This CDR3 is 20 amino acids long. Germline V gene lookup returns CDR1 MNHNS and CDR2 SASEGT. V gave up 4 bases and J gave up 2 bases; unmatched junction bases: 13. The CDR3 region is CASSVRSGTGGPPYNSPLHF. The DNA for the CDR3 is TGTGCCAGCAGTGTCCGATCCGGGACAGGGGGTCCCCCCTATAATTCACCCCTCCACTTT.

The rearrangement joins TRBV14 to TRBJ1-1; D gene ambiguous. The V and J ends lost 5 bases and 4 bases respectively, with 14 bases between them. In germline, CDR1 is SGHDN, CDR2 FVKESK. This CDR3 spans 14 amino acids. The CDR3: CASSSDGWGTEAFF. CDR3 DNA sequence: TGTGCCAGCAGCTCAGATGGATGGGGCACTGAAGCTTTCTTT.

This clonotype was observed a handful of times. The rearrangement joins TRBV7-8 to TRBJ1-4, with 8 bases lining up with TRBD1. The CDR3 has 16 amino acids. CDR1 is SGHVS and CDR2 is FQNEAQ in the germline V gene. Losses at the gene ends were 2 bases for V and 0 bases for J; bases not matched to a gene: 2. CDR3 nucleotides: TGTGCCAGCAGCTTACGACAGGGGTCAACTAATGAAAAACTGTTTTTT. Its translation: CASSLRQGSTNEKLFF.

There are a few counts of this clonotype. The V gene is TRBV9, the J gene TRBJ2-7, with unresolved D. The CDR3 is made up of 14 amino acids. V shed 4 bases and J shed 2 bases, with 13 bases lying between them. Germline V gene data show CDR1 as SGDLS and CDR2 as YYNGEE. The CDR3 is CASSPSDRAYEQYF. The CDR3 region has the DNA TGTGCCAGCAGCCCGTCGGACCGAGCCTACGAGCAGTACTTC.

A word on this clonotype: A junction end diverges from the germline sequence, so it may reflect a read error. The V gene is TRBV7-2, the J gene TRBJ2-7; 8 bases are a match to TRBD1. Germline CDR1 and CDR2: SGHTA and FQGNSA. This CDR3 is built from 15 residues. CDR3 loop: CASSLAGQGYYEQYF. CDR3 bases: TGTGCCAGCAGCCTAGCCGGACAGGGCTACTACGAGCAGTACTTC.

The rearrangement joins TRBV7-8 to TRBJ2-5; 8 bases map to TRBD2. Trimming at V came to 5 bases and at J to 2 bases, leaving 16 bases not matched to a gene. CDR3 length: 18 residues. CDR1 and CDR2 from the germline V gene are SGHVS and FQNEAQ. The CDR3 protein is CASSQVLAVSSGQETQYF. CDR3 in DNA: TGTGCCAGCAGCCAAGTACTAGCGGTTTCCTCCGGACAAGAGACCCAGTACTTC.

This clonotype was found many times. The gene calls are TRBV19 and TRBJ2-1; D remains ambiguous. Germline V gene data show CDR1 as LNHDA and CDR2 as SQIVND (reference sequence). Between the trimmed V and J ends, which lost 2 bases and 4 bases, there was a span of 12 bases. The CDR3 runs 15 residues. In DNA form, the CDR3 reads TGTGCCAGTAGTATATTACATGAAGGATACAATGAGCAGTTCTTC. Translation: CASSILHEGYNEQFF.

The J gene is TRBJ2-7, the V gene TRBV7-9; D remains unclear. The ends were cut back, 0 bases at V and 7 bases at J, with 10 bases in the middle. CDR1 and CDR2 (germline): SEHNR, FQNEAQ (reference sequence). The CDR3 consists of 13 residues. The CDR3 spells CASSLAPFEEQYF. In nucleotides, the CDR3 is TGTGCCAGCAGCTTAGCGCCATTCGAGGAGCAGTACTTC.

The J gene is TRBJ2-7, the V gene TRBV7-9; 9 nucleotides match TRBD1. The trim removed 6 bases at V and 3 bases at J, leaving 9 bases unmatched. The CDR3 spans 15 residues. Germline V gene sequence: CDR1 SEHNR, CDR2 FQNEAQ (reference sequence). The CDR3 protein is CASSHPGQGNYEQYF. The CDR3 DNA reads TGTGCCAGCAGTCATCCAGGACAGGGGAACTACGAGCAGTACTTC.

This clonotype was detected only a few times. This sequence joins TRBV19 and TRBJ2-7, with D perhaps matching TRBD2 (6 bases). Germline-derived CDR1 and CDR2 are LNHDA and SQIVND (reference sequence). Trimming cost V 5 bases and J 4 bases, with 15 bases left between them. The CDR3 loop spans 14 amino acids. CDR3 bases: TGTGCCAGTAGTTCTACAGGAGGGTATTACGAGCAGTACTTC. Protein: CASSSTGGYYEQYF.

There are a few counts of this clonotype. The rearrangement uses TRBV28 and TRBJ1-1, with no clear D. This CDR3 is 14 amino acids long. CDR1 and CDR2 (germline): MDHEN, SYDVKM. The germline V and J ends were trimmed by 1 base and 1 base, with 7 bases remaining between them. The CDR3, as DNA: TGTGCCAGCAGTTTATCGGCAGGGAACACTGAAGCTTTCTTT. Residues: CASSLSAGNTEAFF.

This clonotype has only a few counts. This sequence joins TRBV7-9 and TRBJ2-6; no clear D. Germline values: CDR1 SEHNR, CDR2 FQNEAQ (reference sequence). The CDR3 sequence is 15 residues long. V lost 5 bases to trimming and J lost 0 bases, with 8 bases between them. CDR3 in amino acids: CASSERYSGANVLTF. For the CDR3, the DNA is TGTGCCAGCAGCGAGAGATACTCTGGGGCCAACGTCCTGACTTTC. Complete variable domain (other parts from reference TRBV7-9 and TRBJ2-6): DTGVSQNPRHKITKRGQNVTFRCDPISEHNRLYWYRQTLGQGPEFLTYFQNEAQLEKSRLLSDRFSAERPKGSFSTLEIQRTEQGDSAMYLCASSERYSGANVLTFGAGSRLTVL.

The CDR3 DNA reads TGTGCCAGCAGTGGTTGGGGCGCGGCGAACACCGGGGAGCTGTTTTTT. Translating gives CASSGWGAANTGELFF. This chain uses TRBV28 with TRBJ2-2, with D perhaps matching TRBD1 (5 bases). The CDR3 length is 16 residues. The germline CDR1 and CDR2 sequences are MDHEN and SYDVKM. V was pared by 5 bases and J by 0 bases, with 13 bases between.

This clonotype has at least ten counts. The chain employs TRBV3-1 and TRBJ2-2; possible D gene TRBD2, 5 bases. In germline, CDR1 is LGHDT, CDR2 YNNKEL (reference sequence). The CDR3 consists of 15 residues. Trimming pared 4 bases from V and 3 bases from J, leaving 12 bases between. The CDR3, as DNA: TGTGCCAGCAGCCCTCATTCCGGGGACACCGGGGAGCTGTTTTTT. As protein: CASSPHSGDTGELFF.

The V gene is TRBV6-8, the J gene TRBJ1-2, with D perhaps TRBD1 (5 bases). Trimming took 2 bases from V and 2 from J, leaving 12 bases between them. CDR3 length equals 15 residues. Germline V lookup: CDR1 MNHGY, CDR2 SAAAGT. The CDR3 protein is CASSYGAGNNYGYTF. As DNA, the CDR3 is TGTGCCAGCAGTTACGGGGCAGGCAACAACTATGGCTACACCTTC.